The T cell receptor (beta chain) under discussion was sequenced for a study of T cell responses to AZD1222 COVID-19 vaccine (dated by TCRdb to the early 2020s). With regard to the full study: A total of about 240 trial participants underwent TCR sequencing, of whom some 210 received two doses of AZD1222 and 26 received two doses of the MenACWY control vaccine. Enrollment into the trials was organized by age into subgroups of 18-55, 56-69 and 70-plus years, and those subgroups contained roughly 160, 29 and 62 TCR-sequenced participants, respectively. General findings and caveats noted by the study authors: The 56-69-year group was small, and its depth increase did not reach significance, likely because of low power. Participants were mostly white British and included more females than males, and it was suggested by the authors that clonal diversity may have been underestimated. Epitopes outside the regions mutated in the B.1.351 and B.1.1.7 variants were reportedly recognized by nearly half of the unique spike-specific TCRs. After two AZD1222 doses, both the breadth and the depth of spike-specific TCRs were significantly higher than at day 0 and than in MenACWY recipients. Vaccine-associated CD4 TCRs spanned the whole spike protein, with dominant responses in regions 160-218 and 743-854. Conclusions about previously exposed vaccinees are limited because only a handful of AZD1222 recipients were SARS-CoV-2 seropositive at baseline. Because no samples from the day 14 peak response were available, repertoires could be characterized only after the peak T cell response.

As regards this clone: Its antigen target is currently unknown. Base qualities are not recorded, but no much larger clone differs from it by a single base.

This specimen's time point label, per the study, means: about 28 days (+/-7) after the second vaccine dose. Because spike-specific TCR depth and breadth did not differ between the two schedules, AZD1222 recipients who got a second dose at roughly 4 weeks were pooled with those who got a second dose at roughly 12 weeks. Samples from vaccinated people were obtained from the UK trials COV001 and COV002, which included a single-blind randomized controlled phase 2/3 trial of AZD1222 (ChAdOx1 nCoV-19) in healthy adults. Trial participant PBMC samples were collected at day 0 and day 28 after the second dose for TCRbeta chain sequencing. The CDR3 runs 15 residues from the cysteine to the phenylalanine. CDR3 DNA only is kept here, 45 bases in frame from base 1. The junction shows trimming of 2 bases on V and 2 bases on J, plus 10 bases between the germline ends. The germline V gene (reference sequence) provides CDR1 MNHNY and CDR2 SVGAGI.

The CDR3 regions of human TCRbeta chains were subjected to immunosequencing. In the paper's pipeline: TCRs in the repertoires were compared against a reference library of SARS-CoV-2-specific TCRs that had been generated with the MIRA antigen-specificity platform. Breadth was defined as the fraction of unique TCRs that were SARS-CoV-2-associated, and depth was defined as the fraction of total T cells that were SARS-CoV-2-associated. Using the MIRA data, each spike-specific TCR was mapped to the spike region that the TCR reacts to and placed in a CD4 or CD8 class. Log10-transformed breadth and depth values were compared by one-way ANOVA with Sidak's multiple comparisons tests. Imported from immuneACCESS, the table was reduced by TCRdb to in-frame sequences with V and J called. These copies leave out some clones; in studies compared against another copy, an unresolved V gene accounts for under half, and the cause of the remainder is not known. That table supplies the V and J calls and clone size; D and trimming were determined from the DNA. The sample profile shows roughly 140,000 clones; more than 75% of them were found once. The ten largest clones represent just under 2% of the sample.

The chain is encoded by TRBV6-6 joined to TRBJ1-3, and perhaps TRBD1 as D gene, on 5 matching bases. The source is an adult who received the AZD1222 COVID-19 vaccine. The sample consisted of peripheral blood, taken 28 days after the second AZD1222 dose. The sequence in DNA is TGTGCCAGCAGTTACCAGGACAACCCTGGAAACACCATATATTTT. Translated, it reads CASSYQDNPGNTIYF.